This passage covers 21 T cell receptor beta chains from one sample sequenced in a study of spatial heterogeneity in lung cancer. As for time point: sample taken at primary tumor resection. TCRdb called the 5' RACE reads again in MiXCR, with one record for every CDR3 protein. The table lists tens of thousands of distinct CDR3 sequences, about 4.3% of them singletons, with roughly a tenth in the top ten. Their cognate antigens are unknown. The study's findings and limits: Tracking of tumor mutation counts was seen in expanded intratumoral alpha and beta TCR counts.

Sequencing was performed on lung tumor tissue, taken at surgery. The receptor source for this set is a male donor with early-stage non-small cell lung cancer.

This clonotype was seen at least ten times. The genes are TRBV9 and TRBJ1-3; D is perhaps TRBD1 (6 bases). V lost 4 bases and J lost 4, with 12 bases in between. CDR1 and CDR2 (germline): SGDLS, YYNGEE. The CDR3 runs to 14 residues. The CDR3 protein is CASSPGGRGNTIYF. DNA of the CDR3: TGTGCCAGCAGCCCCGGGGGGCGAGGAAACACCATATATTTT.

The table lists this clonotype with a few counts. The V and J genes are TRBV6-2 or TRBV6-3 and TRBJ1-5; TRBD1 matches at 11 bases. Unmatched junction bases numbered 1, after V lost 6 bases and J lost 3 bases. The CDR3 sequence is 14 residues long. Germline V gene sequence: CDR1 MNHEY, CDR2 SVGEGT. The CDR3 DNA is TGTGCCAGCAGGGACAGGGGGCACAATCAGCCCCAGCATTTT. Residues: CASRDRGHNQPQHF.

This clonotype appeared many times. The V gene is TRBV5-1, the J gene TRBJ2-7; the match to TRBD1 covers 10 bases. J gave up 5 bases and V 4 bases, and 9 bases lay outside the gene matches. The V gene's germline CDR1 is SGHRS and CDR2 YFSETQ. The CDR3 covers 15 residues. CDR3 amino acids: CASSNAGQGIHEQYF. The CDR3 DNA reads as TGCGCCAGCAGCAACGCGGGACAGGGGATCCACGAGCAGTACTTC.

This clonotype was seen at least ten times. This sequence joins TRBV27 and TRBJ2-1; possibly TRBD2 for D (6 bases). Germline CDR1 reads MNHEY; CDR2 reads SMNVEV (reference sequence). V lost 4 bases and J 10 bases, leaving 23 bases between the germline ends. CDR3 length: 16 residues. CDR3 loop: CASSSWGGAPSGEQFF. CDR3 sequence (DNA): TGTGCCAGCAGTTCGTGGGGCGGGGCCCCATCAGGGGAGCAGTTCTTC.

This clonotype has at least ten counts. This chain uses TRBV28 with TRBJ2-7; the D is unclear. With 6 bases removed from V and 6 bases from J, the gap between germline ends came to 6 bases. CDR1 MDHEN and CDR2 SYDVKM come from the germline V gene. CDR3 length equals 10 residues. CDR3 sequence (DNA): TGTGCCAGCAGCCATCGCGAGCAGTACTTC. Protein sequence: CASSHREQYF.

This clonotype was seen repeatedly, ten times or more. The genes are TRBV7-3 and TRBJ2-7, with a weak D call TRBD1 (6 bases). From germline, CDR1 is SGHTA and CDR2 FQGTGA. CDR3 length: 14 amino acids. V gave up 4 bases and J gave up 3 bases, with 13 bases separating them. The CDR3 here is CASSSTGTGYEQYF. The CDR3 region has the DNA TGTGCCAGCAGCTCAACAGGGACGGGCTACGAGCAGTACTTC. Based on the CDR3 plus reference TRBV7-3 and TRBJ2-7, the full variable domain is GAGVSQTPSNKVTEKGKYVELRCDPISGHTALYWYRQSLGQGPEFLIYFQGTGAADDSGLPNDRFFAVRPEGSVSTLKIQRTERGDSAVYLCASSSTGTGYEQYFGPGTRLTVT.

The rearrangement uses TRBV5-4 and TRBJ1-1; TRBD1 aligns across 8 bases. With 9 bases clipped from V and 5 bases from J, the junction kept 9 bases outside the gene matches. This CDR3 contains 13 residues. Germline CDR1 is SGHNT and CDR2 is YYREEE (reference sequence). The CDR3 region has the DNA TGTGCCACAGACAGGGGCCGAGGGACTGAAGCTTTCTTT. Protein sequence: CATDRGRGTEAFF.

The V and J genes are TRBV2 and TRBJ2-1, with 12 bases matching TRBD2. CDR3 length: 14 amino acids. Trimming at V came to 7 bases and at J to 7 bases, leaving 5 bases not matched to a gene. Germline V lookup: CDR1 SNHLY, CDR2 FYNNEI. CDR3 DNA: TGTGCCAGCACGGCTAGCGGGGGGGCAAATGAGCAGTTCTTC. This codes for CASTASGGANEQFF.

Many counts were recorded for this clonotype. The chain couples TRBV7-9 to TRBJ1-2; 7 positions match TRBD1. V shed 5 bases and J 4 bases; nucleotides not matched to a gene: 10. CDR3 length: 15 residues. Germline values: CDR1 SEHNR, CDR2 FQNEAQ (reference sequence). CDR3 sequence: CASSLATWDSYGYTF. The CDR3, as DNA: TGTGCCAGCAGCCTGGCCACGTGGGACAGCTATGGCTACACCTTC.

This clonotype was picked up many times. The CDR3 nucleotides are TGTGCCAGCAGCGTAGTAGAGGGGACGCGTGAAAAACTGTTTTTT. Protein: CASSVVEGTREKLFF. The chain joins TRBV9 to TRBJ1-4, with D maybe TRBD1 (5 bases). V was pared by 0 bases and J by 7 bases, with 13 bases between. Germline V gene data show CDR1 as SGDLS and CDR2 as YYNGEE. This CDR3 has 15 amino acids.

There are many counts of this clonotype. The chain recombines TRBV13 with TRBJ2-2, with D perhaps matching TRBD2 (5 bases). Per germline, CDR1 PRHDT and CDR2 FYEKMQ (reference sequence). The V end was cut by 5 bases, the J end by 0 bases, with 13 bases between. This CDR3 contains 16 residues. CDR3 amino acids: CASSRTRIPNTGELFF. The CDR3 coding sequence is TGTGCCAGCAGCCGGACTCGGATTCCGAACACCGGGGAGCTGTTTTTT. The whole variable domain, filled in from reference TRBV13 and TRBJ2-2, reads AAGVIQSPRHLIKEKRETATLKCYPIPRHDTVYWYQQGPGQDPQFLISFYEKMQSDKGSIPDRFSAQQFSDYHSELNMSSLELGDSALYFCASSRTRIPNTGELFFGEGSRLTVL.

This clonotype came up many times. The V call is TRBV29-1, the J call TRBJ1-1; possible D gene TRBD1, 5 bases. The CDR3 length is 14 residues. The V and J ends lost 4 bases and 0 bases respectively, with 12 bases between them. The germline CDR1 and CDR2 sequences are SQVTM and ANQGSEA. As DNA, the CDR3 is TGCAGCGTTGGTCCCCGGGGCGTGAACACTGAAGCTTTCTTT. Translation gives CSVGPRGVNTEAFF.

This clonotype was recorded many times. V gene TRBV4-3 combines with J gene TRBJ1-5; D gene uncertain. The CDR3 has 16 residues. The germline V gene encodes CDR1 LGHNA and CDR2 YSLEER. V lost 0 bases, J lost 1 base, and 10 bases lay in between. CDR3 in amino acids: CASSQDLVWSNQPQHF. In DNA form, the CDR3 reads TGCGCCAGCAGCCAAGACCTCGTATGGAGCAATCAGCCCCAGCATTTT.

This clonotype was found many times. The CDR3, as DNA: TGTGCCAGCAGCTCGTCCGGGACAGGCACAGATACGCAGTATTTT. Its translation: CASSSSGTGTDTQYF. This sequence joins TRBV7-3 and TRBJ2-3, with 7 bases that match TRBD1. The CDR3 covers 15 residues. From germline, CDR1 is SGHTA and CDR2 FQGTGA. V trimming: 4 bases; J trimming: 1 base; junction bases outside the gene matches: 5.

The sample holds many counts of this clonotype. This chain links TRBV7-2 with TRBJ2-7; D remains unclear. Germline CDR1 is SGHTA and CDR2 is FQGNSA. The CDR3 is made up of 14 amino acids. Trimming stripped 0 bases from V and 6 bases from J, with 12 bases between. CDR3 sequence reads: CASSLAVGPLEQYF. The CDR3 nucleotides read TGTGCCAGCAGCTTAGCTGTAGGACCCCTCGAGCAGTACTTC.

There are a few counts of this clonotype. The chain uses TRBV5-1 and TRBJ2-7; D is undetermined. Per the germline V gene, CDR1 is SGHRS and CDR2 is YFSETQ. V was pared by 3 bases and J by 4 bases, with 11 bases between. The CDR3 consists of 13 residues. The CDR3 protein is CASSSLPSYEQYF. The CDR3 DNA reads as TGCGCCAGCAGCTCGCTACCTTCTTACGAGCAGTACTTC.

This clonotype was detected many times. V and J are TRBV28 and TRBJ2-7, with TRBD1 as a possible D gene (7 bases). Trimming took off 6 bases at V and 1 base at J, with 16 bases between the two ends. This CDR3 has 15 amino acids. The germline V gene encodes CDR1 MDHEN and CDR2 SYDVKM. The CDR3, as DNA: TGTGCCAGCAGGGGGAGGACAGGAGGGTCCTACGAGCAGTACTTC. Protein: CASRGRTGGSYEQYF.

The genes are TRBV6-2 or TRBV6-3 and TRBJ2-7; TRBD2 might be the D (5 bases). Trimming left V 8 bases short and J 2 bases short, with 10 bases between. Germline loops: CDR1 MNHEY, CDR2 SVGEGT. There are 12 residues in the CDR3. CDR3 protein: CASREGTYEQYF. CDR3 in DNA: TGTGCCAGCCGAGAGGGCACCTACGAGCAGTACTTC.

This clonotype showed up many times. V gene TRBV7-9 combines with J gene TRBJ2-7; D gene unclear. This CDR3 spans 15 amino acids. V dropped 4 bases and J dropped 3 bases, with 16 bases sitting between them. Per the germline V gene, CDR1 is SEHNR and CDR2 is FQNEAQ (reference sequence). CDR3 DNA sequence: TGTGCCAGCAGCTCCACGATGGGCGGTAACTACGAGCAGTACTTC. Protein product: CASSSTMGGNYEQYF.

This clonotype was observed many times. V usage is TRBV5-1 and J usage is TRBJ2-2; TRBD1 is a possible D gene (5 bases). The CDR3 sequence is 15 residues long. Trimming removed 0 bases at V and 0 bases at J, with 6 bases between. From germline, CDR1 is SGHRS and CDR2 YFSETQ. The CDR3 is CASSLGQTNTGELFF. Written as DNA, the CDR3 is TGCGCCAGCAGCTTGGGACAGACGAACACCGGGGAGCTGTTTTTT.

This clonotype was counted many times. The V gene is TRBV2, the J gene TRBJ2-5, with TRBD1 matching 7 bases. CDR1 and CDR2 from the germline V gene are SNHLY and FYNNEI. The CDR3 consists of 12 residues. After removal of 4 bases from V and 5 bases from J, the junction contained 1 base not matched to a gene. The chain's CDR3 is CASSGQGETQYF. In nucleotides, the CDR3 is TGTGCCAGCAGTGGACAGGGTGAGACCCAGTACTTC.